A selection of T cell receptor beta chains follows, all from one sample in a study of T cell changes during pregnancy in multiple sclerosis. This table comes from immunoSEQ multiplex PCR, and its TCRdb copy is limited to in-frame clones, with some not included. The sample has about 100,000 clones; approximately 90% are singletons. The source material was peripheral blood, sampled after pregnancy. The receptors derive from a female donor with multiple sclerosis, enrolled in a pregnancy study. The CDR3 runs from the conserved cysteine through the conserved F or W. Each record gives: clone size, V gene, CDR3 protein. Clone size is given for some rows only: seen once, a few or many times, or a class if the clone is expanded.

abundance: .
v_gene: TRBV6-5
CDR3aa: CASTSDRMTPLHF

abundance: .
v_gene: TRBV4-1
CDR3aa: CASSQATGGLYEQYF

abundance: .
v_gene: TRBV29-1
CDR3aa: CSVTWTGNTGELFF

abundance: .
v_gene: TRBV5-6
CDR3aa: CASSLGDGGGLGTQYF

abundance: .
v_gene: TRBV5-1
CDR3aa: CASSLVAGAADTQYF

abundance: .
v_gene: TRBV5-1
CDR3aa: CASSLLQGAIDTQYF

abundance: .
v_gene: TRBV5-6
CDR3aa: CASTTSLAGGLGGADTQYF

abundance: .
v_gene: TRBV5-1
CDR3aa: CASSPQAGGRETQYF

abundance: .
v_gene: TRBV7-2
CDR3aa: CASSPAGGQETQYF

abundance: .
v_gene: TRBV15
CDR3aa: CATSRPGTDDNEQFF

abundance: .
v_gene: TRBV4-1
CDR3aa: CASSQDPSGGADTQYF

abundance: .
v_gene: TRBV27
CDR3aa: CASSLRGGFVETQYF

abundance: .
v_gene: TRBV13
CDR3aa: CASSLGGATDTQYF

abundance: .
v_gene: TRBV19
CDR3aa: CASSITRGKANSPLHF

abundance: .
v_gene: TRBV5-1
CDR3aa: CASSGTIGGDPSYNEQFF

abundance: .
v_gene: TRBV18
CDR3aa: CASSSSLGQGPYEQYF

abundance: .
v_gene: TRBV2
CDR3aa: CASSGVTVGNTEAFF

abundance: .
v_gene: TRBV7-3
CDR3aa: CASSSLGAGGTYNEQFF

abundance: .
v_gene: TRBV6-5
CDR3aa: CASSLNPVNQPQHF

abundance: .
v_gene: TRBV4-1
CDR3aa: CASRPTGNTGNTIYF

abundance: .
v_gene: TRBV9
CDR3aa: CASSPFPGASGPAFF

abundance: .
v_gene: TRBV11-2
CDR3aa: CASSESYSFFPYEQYF

abundance: .
v_gene: TRBV19
CDR3aa: CASSIEAGSPLHF

abundance: .
v_gene: TRBV9
CDR3aa: CASSVVSGVQETQYF

abundance: .
v_gene: TRBV5-1
CDR3aa: CASSLVRLGLGGNEQFF

abundance: .
v_gene: TRBV10-3
CDR3aa: CAISENRGIYNEQFF

abundance: .
v_gene: TRBV15
CDR3aa: CATSREEGDGYTF

abundance: .
v_gene: TRBV9
CDR3aa: CASSDDRDLKGGANVLTF

abundance: once
v_gene: TRBV6-1
CDR3aa: CASSEGRGGYEQYF

abundance: .
v_gene: TRBV9
CDR3aa: CASSKGLAGGGYEQYF

abundance: .
v_gene: TRBV10-3
CDR3aa: CAISTAGGSQETQYF

abundance: .
v_gene: TRBV11-3
CDR3aa: CASSLRTEYNGEQFF

abundance: .
v_gene: TRBV4-2
CDR3aa: CASSPGFAGGNTGELFF

abundance: .
v_gene: TRBV6-5
CDR3aa: CASSYGPRSPQHF

abundance: .
v_gene: TRBV15
CDR3aa: CATSGTSEPGDTQYF

abundance: .
v_gene: TRBV6-5
CDR3aa: CASSYSVIGEETQYF

abundance: .
v_gene: TRBV9
CDR3aa: CASSVQGLAGGHNEQFF

abundance: .
v_gene: TRBV19
CDR3aa: CASSIPGDSNQPQHF

abundance: .
v_gene: TRBV5-6
CDR3aa: CASSLGAGQGARYQPQHF

abundance: .
v_gene: TRBV4-1
CDR3aa: CASSQGTGGAGGYTF

abundance: .
v_gene: TRBV7-3
CDR3aa: CASSLPRSGTPSYNEQFF

abundance: .
v_gene: TRBV9
CDR3aa: CASSVATSGGRETQYF

abundance: .
v_gene: TRBV5-1
CDR3aa: CASSVAGDSNQPQHF

abundance: .
v_gene: TRBV2
CDR3aa: CASSDDLAGLQETQYF

abundance: .
v_gene: TRBV18
CDR3aa: CASSPRSAGAIYEQFF

abundance: .
v_gene: TRBV9
CDR3aa: CASSPPTGLAGLPSTDTQYF

abundance: .
v_gene: TRBV2
CDR3aa: CASSRTSGTDTQYF

abundance: .
v_gene: TRBV7-6
CDR3aa: CASSLRNSVNEQFF

abundance: .
v_gene: TRBV29-1
CDR3aa: CSVVTGLNYEQYF

abundance: .
v_gene: TRBV5-6
CDR3aa: CASSSSDMFTGELFF

abundance: .
v_gene: TRBV15
CDR3aa: CATSREPSRGSYNEQFF

abundance: once
v_gene: TRBV4-1
CDR3aa: CASSQDGFGRGNTIYF

abundance: .
v_gene: TRBV6-5
CDR3aa: CASSQGWRGNTIYF

abundance: .
v_gene: TRBV5-6
CDR3aa: CASSSGTEYNEQFF

abundance: once
v_gene: TRBV15
CDR3aa: CATSIAGKSSYNEQFF

abundance: .
v_gene: TRBV10-3
CDR3aa: CAISAGSGNTIYF

abundance: .
v_gene: TRBV6-5
CDR3aa: CASSSLAGGPSDTQYF

abundance: .
v_gene: TRBV11-2
CDR3aa: CASSLDRASNQPQHF

abundance: .
v_gene: TRBV14
CDR3aa: CASSRETGNYEQYF

abundance: .
v_gene: TRBV30
CDR3aa: CACQRAGGGYGYTF